These 14 T cell receptor beta chains share one sample of origin, sequenced in a study of blood T cells in healthy people across ages (dated by TCRdb to about 2015). Library method: 5' RACE. Data came from an Illumina HiSeq 2500. A second PCR of roughly 6 to 12 cycles was performed with a sample-barcoded 5' primer and a J-beta primer mix. The raw public reads went through TCRdb reprocessing: fastp at Q25, MiXCR clone calling, in-frame beta chains kept. Here each entry gathers all rows of one CDR3 protein and keeps the most common genes and DNA. In all, the sample holds some 560,000 distinct CDR3 sequences, and about 27% of those were seen once. The ten largest clonotypes hold over 3.5% of the sample. This sample also appeared in a second study, on T cells of mothers and their children.

Sequencing was carried out using blood. All receptors derive from a boy aged 2 to 10 in good health.

This chain uses TRBV12-3 or TRBV12-4 with TRBJ2-1, with TRBD2 matching 8 bases. This CDR3 is built from 18 residues. Germline trimming cut 0 bases from V and 2 bases from J; bases unmatched to any gene: 9. CDR3 residues: CASSLALTAGGTYNEQFF. In DNA form, the CDR3 reads TGTGCCAGCAGTTTAGCGCTCACGGCGGGAGGTACCTACAATGAGCAGTTCTTC.

This clonotype was observed a handful of times. This chain joins TRBV10-3 and TRBJ2-4; D unresolved. The CDR3 sequence is 15 residues long. The V gene lost 0 bases and the J gene lost 2 bases, with 8 bases spanning the gap. Per the germline V gene, CDR1 is ENHRY and CDR2 is SYGVKD. DNA of the CDR3: TGTGCCATCAGTGAGTCGCGGATAACCAAAAACATTCAGTACTTC. Amino acids: CAISESRITKNIQYF.

The rearrangement links TRBV12-3 or TRBV12-4 to TRBJ1-2; D may be TRBD1 (6 bases). V lost 3 bases and J lost 3, with 14 bases in between. CDR3 size: 15 residues. This CDR3 is CASSLRGGLDYGYTF. The CDR3 DNA follows: TGTGCCAGCAGTTTGAGGGGGGGGTTGGACTATGGCTACACCTTC.

The V gene is TRBV29-1, the J gene TRBJ1-1; 7 nucleotides agree with TRBD1. The CDR3 spans 14 residues. CDR1 and CDR2 from the germline V gene are SQVTM and ANQGSEA. Trimming took 1 base from V and 1 from J; bases not matched to a gene: 3. DNA of the CDR3: TGCAGCGTTGAAGCCGACAGGGCGAACACTGAAGCTTTCTTT. This gives the protein CSVEADRANTEAFF. Based on the CDR3 plus reference TRBV29-1 and TRBJ1-1, the full variable domain is SAVISQKPSRDICQRGTSLTIQCQVDSQVTMMFWYRQQPGQSLTLIATANQGSEATYESGFVIDKFPISRPNLTFSTLTVSNMSPEDSSIYLCSVEADRANTEAFFGQGTRLTVV.

The V call is TRBV10-2, the J call TRBJ2-2, with a tentative D call TRBD1 (6 bases). The CDR3 loop spans 18 amino acids. Trimming took off 4 bases at V and 5 bases at J, with 23 bases between the two ends. Germline CDR1 and CDR2: WSHSY and SAAADI. The CDR3 region has the DNA TGCGCCAGCAGTGTAGGGAAGGACAGTTCCGCGATGACCGGGGAGCTGTTTTTT. Its protein is CASSVGKDSSAMTGELFF.

This clonotype was counted ten times or more. This chain joins TRBV29-1 and TRBJ2-4; D not certain. The length of the CDR3 is 12 residues. V gave up 4 bases and J gave up 3 bases, with 7 bases separating them. Germline CDR1 is SQVTM and CDR2 is ANQGSEA. Here the CDR3 reads CSVGLLKNIQYF. The CDR3 nucleotides are TGCAGCGTTGGCTTGCTCAAAAACATTCAGTACTTC.

This clonotype was picked up one time. The J gene is TRBJ2-4, the V gene TRBV29-1; the match to TRBD1 covers 7 bases. The CDR3 extends over 14 amino acids. Germline-derived CDR1 and CDR2 are SQVTM and ANQGSEA. After removal of 0 bases from V and 7 bases from J, the junction contained 6 bases not matched to a gene. The CDR3 sequence: CSVEDIPGGNIQYF. CDR3 bases: TGCAGCGTTGAAGATATTCCAGGGGGTAACATTCAGTACTTC.

This clonotype was observed a few times. The J gene is TRBJ2-7, the V gene TRBV3-1, with 8 nucleotides matching TRBD1. Trimming took 5 bases from V and 6 from J; bases not matched to a gene: 6. This CDR3 region has 13 residues. The germline V gene encodes CDR1 LGHDT and CDR2 YNNKEL (reference sequence). Here the CDR3 reads CASSYGQGTEQYF. CDR3 DNA: TGTGCCAGCAGCTACGGACAGGGAACCGAGCAGTACTTC.

The V and J genes are TRBV6-4 and TRBJ1-1; D not certain. The V gene lost 5 bases and the J gene lost 7 bases, with 14 bases spanning the gap. The CDR3 is 13 amino acids. The germline V gene encodes CDR1 MRHNA and CDR2 SNTAGT. CDR3 bases: TGTGCCAGCAGTTTGCGGGCGGAGGTTGAAGCTTTCTTT. The encoded protein is CASSLRAEVEAFF.

This CDR3 is CASSLIAGVSTDTQYF. The CDR3 DNA reads as TGTGCCAGCAGCTTAATAGCGGGGGTTAGCACAGATACGCAGTATTTT. The rearrangement uses TRBV7-3 and TRBJ2-3; 9 nucleotides match TRBD2. The V segment lost 1 base and the J segment 0 bases; nucleotides outside the gene matches: 2. CDR1 and CDR2 from the germline V gene are SGHTA and FQGTGA. CDR3 length: 16 amino acids.

This rearrangement joins TRBV27 to TRBJ2-7; 10 nucleotides line up with TRBD1. Germline V gene sequence: CDR1 MNHEY, CDR2 SMNVEV (reference sequence). This CDR3 contains 17 residues. The ends lost 4 bases at V and 1 base at J; junction bases unmatched: 10. CDR3: CASSSRLGQGRSYEQYF. The CDR3, as DNA: TGTGCCAGCAGTTCGCGACTGGGACAGGGGAGGTCCTACGAGCAGTACTTC.

This clonotype turned up a few times. The V call is TRBV12-3 or TRBV12-4, the J call TRBJ2-6; unclear D gene. This CDR3 has 15 residues. The V end lost 3 bases, the J end lost 2 bases, and 8 bases lay between the germline ends. CDR3 nucleotide sequence: TGTGCCAGCAGTTTTGGTTTTCCTGGGGCCAACGTCCTGACTTTC. Amino acid sequence: CASSFGFPGANVLTF.

V and J are TRBV7-9 and TRBJ2-7; the D is unclear. The J call is in doubt because the DNA end fits TRBJ2-1 better. This CDR3 has 13 residues. Germline assignment: CDR1 SEHNR and CDR2 FQNEAQ (reference sequence). CDR3 residues: CASSFQYVDEQFF. CDR3 bases: TGTGCCAGCAGCTTCCAGTATGTTGATGAGCAGTTCTTC.

The chain employs TRBV5-1 and TRBJ2-7; no firm D call. CDR3 length: 17 residues. Germline V lookup: CDR1 SGHRS, CDR2 YFSETQ. V lost 1 base to trimming and J lost 2 bases, with 19 bases between them. CDR3 loop: CASSLRANQRLPYEQYF. In nucleotides, the CDR3 is TGCGCCAGCAGCTTGAGGGCTAATCAGAGGCTTCCCTACGAGCAGTACTTC. Variable domain in full (rest from reference TRBV5-1 and TRBJ2-7): KAGVTQTPRYLIKTRGQQVTLSCSPISGHRSVSWYQQTPGQGLQFLFEYFSETQRNKGNFPGRFSGRQFSNSRSEMNVSTLELGDSALYLCASSLRANQRLPYEQYFGPGTRLTVT.